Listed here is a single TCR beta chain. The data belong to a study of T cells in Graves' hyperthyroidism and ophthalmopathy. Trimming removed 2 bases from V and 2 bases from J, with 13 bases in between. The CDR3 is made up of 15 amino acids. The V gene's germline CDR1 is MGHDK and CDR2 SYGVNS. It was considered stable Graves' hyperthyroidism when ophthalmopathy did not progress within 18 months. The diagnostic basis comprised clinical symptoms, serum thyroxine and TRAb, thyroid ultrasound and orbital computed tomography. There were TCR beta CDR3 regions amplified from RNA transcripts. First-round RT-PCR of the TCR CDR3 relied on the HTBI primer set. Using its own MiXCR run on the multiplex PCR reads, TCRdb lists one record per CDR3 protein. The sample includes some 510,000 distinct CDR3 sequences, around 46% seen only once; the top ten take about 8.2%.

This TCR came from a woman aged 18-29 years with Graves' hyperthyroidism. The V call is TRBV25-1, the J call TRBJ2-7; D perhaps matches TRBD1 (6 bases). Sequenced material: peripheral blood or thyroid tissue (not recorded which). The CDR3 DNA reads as TGTGCCAGCAGTGAAGCGGCAGGGGCAACCTACGAGCAGTACTTC. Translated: CASSEAAGATYEQYF.